This TCR beta chain was sequenced in a study of graft-versus-host responses after intestinal transplantation. Study background: Recipients were given multivisceral, liver-intestinal, or isolated intestinal transplants.

Profiling relied on immunoSEQ multiplex PCR, and the TCRdb table lists in-frame clones only, not all of them. The sample carries about 88,000 clones, more than 90% recorded once. The CDR3 contains 16 residues. J was trimmed by 4 bases and V by 1 base; bases with no gene match: 5. Germline CDR1 MGHDK, CDR2 SYGVNS. Details on this clone: Its antigen is unknown.

The sequence was collected from a human donor who received an intestinal transplant. The chain uses TRBV25-1 and TRBJ2-1, with 9 bases fitting TRBD2. The specimen comprised unstimulated CD4+ T cells sorted from spleen or lymph node cells, sampled before intestinal transplant. CDR3 sequence: CASSELGTSPYNEQFF. CDR3 in DNA: TGTGCCAGCAGTGAATTGGGGACTAGCCCTTACAATGAGCAGTTCTTC. Combining the CDR3 with reference TRBV25-1 and TRBJ2-1 gives the whole variable domain EADIYQTPRYLVIGTGKKITLECSQTMGHDKMYWYQQDPGMELHLIHYSYGVNSTEKGDLSSESTVSRIRTEHFPLTLESARPSHTSQYLCASSELGTSPYNEQFFGPGTRLTVL.